The 27 T cell receptor beta chains listed next were all sequenced from one sample in a study of cytomegalovirus exposure and HLA in healthy donors. In the PCR, 60 Vbeta and 13 Jbeta primers were used. Profiling relied on immunoSEQ multiplex PCR, and the TCRdb table lists in-frame clones only, not all of them. The sample yields 110,000 to 150,000 clones, roughly four fifths seen once. Sequenced sample: PBMCs. These receptors all stem from a male donor in good health and CMV-seronegative.

The V gene is TRBV11-3, the J gene TRBJ2-5; 13 positions agree with TRBD2. CDR3 length equals 16 residues. The V segment lost 5 bases and the J segment 7 bases; nucleotides outside the gene matches: 10. Germline V gene sequence: CDR1 SGHNT, CDR2 YENEEA. CDR3 region: CASSPGTSGTAGTQYF. CDR3 nucleotides: TGTGCCAGCAGCCCCGGGACTAGCGGGACCGCCGGGACCCAGTACTTC.

The CDR3, as DNA: TGTGCCAGCAGCTTGACAGTCAATCAGCCCCAGCATTTT. Translated: CASSLTVNQPQHF. The chain recombines TRBV7-2 with TRBJ1-5, with D perhaps TRBD1 (5 bases). This CDR3 has 13 amino acids. The V and J ends lost 3 bases and 3 bases respectively, with 6 bases between them. Germline CDR1 SGHTA, CDR2 FQGNSA.

V gene TRBV13 combines with J gene TRBJ2-1, with 10 bases fitting TRBD1. Losses at the gene ends were 5 bases for V and 0 bases for J; bases not matched to a gene: 10. This CDR3 is built from 18 residues. Germline CDR1 and CDR2: PRHDT and FYEKMQ (reference sequence). The CDR3 spells CASSPPGQGPSSYNEQFF. CDR3 DNA: TGTGCCAGCAGCCCACCGGGACAGGGGCCGAGCTCCTACAATGAGCAGTTCTTC.

The chain recombines TRBV7-2 with TRBJ2-1, with D uncertain. Germline V gene data show CDR1 as SGHTA and CDR2 as FQGNSA. The CDR3 contains 13 residues. V lost 0 bases, J lost 6 bases, and 6 bases lay in between. CDR3 in amino acids: CASSLALANEQFF. CDR3 sequence (DNA): TGTGCCAGCAGCTTAGCGTTAGCCAATGAGCAGTTCTTC.

The chain links TRBV27 to TRBJ2-3; TRBD2 is a possible D gene (6 bases). V was cut by 6 bases and J by 0 bases, with 13 bases left in between. CDR3 size: 15 residues. Germline assignment: CDR1 MNHEY and CDR2 SMNVEV (reference sequence). This CDR3 reads CASRDYSLSTDTQYF. CDR3 coding DNA: TGTGCCAGCAGGGACTACTCCCTTAGCACAGATACGCAGTATTTT.

The chain combines TRBV6-1 with TRBJ1-3, with D unresolved. The CDR3 has 13 amino acids. Germline CDR1 is MNHNS and CDR2 is SASEGT. Trimming shortened V by 6 bases and J by 5 bases, and 11 bases separated the two germline ends. The CDR3 sequence: CASSAQVRNTIYF. The CDR3 DNA is TGTGCCAGCAGCGCCCAGGTTAGAAACACCATATATTTT.

For the CDR3, the DNA is TGTGCCAGTGAATTTCTAGGAGGAGCTGGAAACACCATATATTTT. It is translated as CASEFLGGAGNTIYF. This sequence joins TRBV6-6 and TRBJ1-3; no definite D call. Germline assignment: CDR1 MNHNY and CDR2 SVGAGI (reference sequence). The CDR3 totals 15 residues. V was pared by 9 bases and J by 2 bases, with 17 bases between.

The V call is TRBV10-3, the J call TRBJ1-2; 9 bases align to TRBD1. The V gene's germline CDR1 is ENHRY and CDR2 SYGVKD. CDR3 length equals 17 residues. The V segment lost 0 bases and the J segment 3 bases; nucleotides outside the gene matches: 8. CDR3 residues: CAISESSKGQGHYGYTF. The CDR3 DNA is TGTGCCATCAGTGAGTCGAGTAAGGGACAGGGACACTATGGCTACACCTTC.

The chain couples TRBV11-3 to TRBJ2-2; D is unresolved. The CDR3 is 13 amino acids. V was cut by 5 bases and J by 2 bases, with 6 bases left in between. Looked up from germline, CDR1 is SGHNT and CDR2 is YENEEA. The CDR3 region has the DNA TGTGCCAGCAGCGGCCATAACACCGGGGAGCTGTTTTTT. Amino acids: CASSGHNTGELFF.

The chain links TRBV5-1 to TRBJ2-1; tentatively, D is TRBD1 (6 bases). CDR1 and CDR2 (germline): SGHRS, YFSETQ. The length of the CDR3 is 16 residues. With 0 bases removed from V and 7 bases from J, the gap between germline ends came to 17 bases. The CDR3 protein is CASSLVGGGRSNEQFF. CDR3 in DNA: TGCGCCAGCAGCTTGGTGGGTGGGGGCAGAAGTAATGAGCAGTTCTTC.

The V and J genes are TRBV6-5 and TRBJ1-4, with TRBD1 matching 7 bases. CDR3 size: 14 residues. CDR1 is MNHEY and CDR2 is SVGAGI in the germline V gene. V was clipped by 6 bases and J by 5 bases; unmatched bases: 6. In nucleotides, the CDR3 is TGTGCCAGCAGCTTACAGGGGCTGAATGAAAAACTGTTTTTT. Amino acids: CASSLQGLNEKLFF.

The chain couples TRBV27 to TRBJ1-1; D is unclear. CDR1 is MNHEY, CDR2 SMNVEV, per germline (reference sequence). The CDR3 length is 15 residues. V shed 5 bases and J shed 1 base, with 14 bases lying between them. This CDR3 is CASSAPGKGNTEAFF. The CDR3, as DNA: TGTGCCAGCAGTGCCCCGGGGAAAGGGAACACTGAAGCTTTCTTT.

V gene TRBV4-1 combines with J gene TRBJ2-2; 7 bases map to TRBD1. Looked up from germline, CDR1 is MGHRA and CDR2 is YSYEKL. The CDR3 consists of 17 residues. V shed 1 base, J shed 6 bases, and the junction held 11 bases outside the gene matches. The DNA of the CDR3 is TGCGCCAGCAGCCAAGGCTGGGTGACAGGGTGGGCCGGGGAGCTGTTTTTT. As protein: CASSQGWVTGWAGELFF.

The chain joins TRBV5-1 to TRBJ2-7; no reliable D call. The CDR3 sequence is 14 residues long. Germline-derived CDR1 and CDR2 are SGHRS and YFSETQ. Trimming removed 0 bases from V and 1 base from J, with 8 bases in between. The CDR3, as DNA: TGCGCCAGCAGCTTGGGTCATTTGTCCTACGAGCAGTACTTC. Encoded protein: CASSLGHLSYEQYF.

The gene calls are TRBV7-6 and TRBJ2-7; D possibly corresponds to TRBD1 (6 bases). The germline gives CDR1 SGHVS, CDR2 FNYEAQ. This CDR3 has 17 residues. V lost 0 bases, J lost 4 bases, and 19 bases lay in between. CDR3 in amino acids: CASSLALSEQGRYEQYF. Here the CDR3 DNA reads TGTGCCAGCAGCTTAGCTTTATCGGAACAGGGACGTTACGAGCAGTACTTC.

The chain has TRBV5-1 and TRBJ1-2; D is undetermined. CDR3 length: 13 amino acids. Germline-derived CDR1 and CDR2 are SGHRS and YFSETQ. V lost 0 bases to trimming and J lost 7 bases, with 10 bases between them. CDR3 nucleotides: TGCGCCAGCAGCTTGGCCTTATCGGGTGGCTACACCTTC. As protein: CASSLALSGGYTF. The full variable domain, with the rest looked up from reference TRBV5-1 and TRBJ1-2, is KAGVTQTPRYLIKTRGQQVTLSCSPISGHRSVSWYQQTPGQGLQFLFEYFSETQRNKGNFPGRFSGRQFSNSRSEMNVSTLELGDSALYLCASSLALSGGYTFGSGTRLTVV.

In regard to this clone: Additional DNA sequences in this sample encode the identical CDR3. The chain uses TRBV7-8 and TRBJ1-2, with 7 bases lining up with TRBD1. After removal of 6 bases from V and 3 bases from J, the junction contained 10 bases not matched to a gene. Germline V lookup: CDR1 SGHVS, CDR2 FQNEAQ. The CDR3 consists of 15 residues. In DNA form, the CDR3 reads TGTGCCAGCAGTTATACGACAGGGTGGGACTATGGCTACACCTTC. This gives the protein CASSYTTGWDYGYTF.

V is TRBV28 and J is TRBJ1-2; possible D gene TRBD1, 5 bases. CDR3 length equals 14 residues. V lost 5 bases to trimming and J lost 2 bases, with 12 bases between them. Germline CDR1 reads MDHEN; CDR2 reads SYDVKM. CDR3 bases: TGTGCCAGCAGTACCCGGCGGGGGAACTATGGCTACACCTTC. It translates to CASSTRRGNYGYTF.

V gene TRBV30 combines with J gene TRBJ1-1; D unclear. From germline, CDR1 is GTSNPN and CDR2 SVGIG (reference sequence). The V end lost 4 bases, the J end lost 2 bases, and 14 bases lay between the germline ends. The CDR3 is 14 residues long. The CDR3 DNA reads as TGTGCCTGGACAACGGAGGGTATAAACACTGAAGCTTTCTTT. Translated, it gives CAWTTEGINTEAFF. The full variable domain, in which reference TRBV30 and TRBJ1-1 provide the parts outside the CDR3, is SQTIHQWPATLVQPVGSPLSLECTVEGTSNPNLYWYRQAAGRGLQLLFYSVGIGQISSEVPQNLSASRPQDRQFILSSKKLLLSDSGFYLCAWTTEGINTEAFFGQGTRLTVV.

Comments on this clone: Other nucleotide sequences in the sample specify the same CDR3. The chain is built from TRBV9 and TRBJ2-7; D not certain. Germline V gene data show CDR1 as SGDLS and CDR2 as YYNGEE. The length of the CDR3 is 14 residues. V lost 0 bases to trimming and J lost 0 bases, with 7 bases between them. The CDR3 sequence: CASSVDLSSYEQYF. Here the CDR3 DNA reads TGTGCCAGCAGCGTAGATCTCTCCTCCTACGAGCAGTACTTC.

The rearrangement links TRBV7-9 to TRBJ2-1, with 11 positions matching TRBD2. CDR3 length: 16 residues. The junction had 6 bases not matched to a gene; V was cut back by 4 bases and J by 4 bases. Germline V gene data show CDR1 as SEHNR and CDR2 as FQNEAQ (reference sequence). The CDR3 DNA reads as TGTGCCAGCAGCTCCGGGACTAGCGGTAGATACAATGAGCAGTTCTTC. Its translation: CASSSGTSGRYNEQFF. The variable domain in full, with the rest retrieved from reference TRBV7-9 and TRBJ2-1, is DTGVSQNPRHKITKRGQNVTFRCDPISEHNRLYWYRQTLGQGPEFLTYFQNEAQLEKSRLLSDRFSAERPKGSFSTLEIQRTEQGDSAMYLCASSSGTSGRYNEQFFGPGTRLTVL.

The J gene is TRBJ1-5, the V gene TRBV28; tentative D call: TRBD1 (5 bases). The CDR3 runs 14 residues. Germline lookup yields CDR1 MDHEN and CDR2 SYDVKM. Trimming stripped 4 bases from V and 2 bases from J, with 9 bases between. CDR3 nucleotide sequence: TGTGCCAGCAGTTCGGGAGGGGGCAATCAGCCCCAGCATTTT. Residues: CASSSGGGNQPQHF.

J is TRBJ2-1 and V is TRBV30; 9 bases agree with TRBD2. The CDR3 has 14 amino acids. V gave up 4 bases and J gave up 4 bases; unmatched junction bases: 5. Germline V CDR1 and CDR2: GTSNPN, SVGIG (reference sequence). The CDR3 nucleotides read TGTGCCTGGACTAGCGGGATATCTTACAATGAGCAGTTCTTC. This codes for CAWTSGISYNEQFF.

In this sample, this clone turned up a few times. The chain links TRBV28 to TRBJ1-2; TRBD1 aligns across 7 bases. This CDR3 is built from 15 residues. Germline V gene data show CDR1 as MDHEN and CDR2 as SYDVKM. V was clipped by 5 bases and J by 0 bases; unmatched bases: 6. CDR3 protein: CASSQGDITNYGYTF. CDR3 nucleotides: TGTGCCAGCAGTCAGGGGGACATCACTAACTATGGCTACACCTTC.

This clone was picked up one time. The CDR3: CASSPTRQGGNEQFF. CDR3 nucleotides: TGTGCCAGCTCACCCACCCGACAGGGAGGTAATGAGCAGTTCTTC. The V and J genes are TRBV18 and TRBJ2-1, with D possibly being TRBD1 (7 bases). The V gene's germline CDR1 is KGHSH and CDR2 LQKENI. V was pared by 3 bases and J by 7 bases, with 16 bases between. The CDR3 loop spans 15 amino acids. Filled out from reference TRBV18 and TRBJ2-1, the complete variable domain reads NAGVMQNPRHLVRRRGQEARLRCSPMKGHSHVYWYRQLPEEGLKFMVYLQKENIIDESGMPKERFSAEFPKEGPSILRIQQVVRGDSAAYFCASSPTRQGGNEQFFGPGTRLTVL.

This sequence joins TRBV7-9 and TRBJ1-1, with D tentatively TRBD1 (6 bases). V was trimmed by 3 bases and J by 1 base, leaving 12 bases between them. Germline values: CDR1 SEHNR, CDR2 FQNEAQ (reference sequence). The CDR3 totals 15 residues. CDR3 protein: CASSFRARGNTEAFF. DNA for the CDR3: TGTGCCAGCAGCTTTCGAGCCAGGGGGAACACTGAAGCTTTCTTT.

The J gene is TRBJ2-2, the V gene TRBV5-5, with a tentative D call TRBD1 (6 bases). The CDR3 runs 15 residues. Trimming pared 3 bases from V and 4 bases from J, leaving 13 bases between. Germline assignment: CDR1 SGHKS and CDR2 YYEKEE (reference sequence). CDR3 sequence reads: CASSYRDGPTGELFF. CDR3 sequence (DNA): TGTGCCAGCAGCTACAGGGATGGGCCCACCGGGGAGCTGTTTTTT.